Following are 14 T cell receptor beta chains from one sample sequenced in a study of blood T cells in healthy people across ages. Sample-barcoded 5' priming and a J-beta primer mix drove a second PCR of about 7 to 12 cycles. TCRdb itself ran the 5' RACE reads through MiXCR, one entry per CDR3 protein. The sample lists some 900,000 distinct CDR3 sequences, approximately 49% occurring once. The sequenced sample consisted of blood. The receptors originated from a young man in good health.

The rearrangement joins TRBV6-5 to TRBJ1-2; 7 bases fit TRBD1. CDR3 size: 15 residues. With 6 bases clipped from V and 6 bases from J, the junction kept 13 bases outside the gene matches. The germline V gene encodes CDR1 MNHEY and CDR2 SVGAGI. CDR3 nucleotides: TGTGCCAGCAGAGACCCCGGGACAGTTGGGGATGGCTACACCTTC. Protein: CASRDPGTVGDGYTF.

The table lists this clonotype with a few counts. The chain uses TRBV4-3 and TRBJ2-1; D remains ambiguous. CDR3 length: 19 residues. Trimming removed 0 bases from V and 4 bases from J, with 22 bases in between. Germline V lookup: CDR1 LGHNA, CDR2 YSLEER. The CDR3 DNA is TGCGCCAGCAGCCAAGATTCAGTGTTTAGCCGACTGGGGTACAATGAGCAGTTCTTC. Translating it yields CASSQDSVFSRLGYNEQFF.

The chain is built from TRBV28 and TRBJ2-5; D is possibly TRBD1 or TRBD2 (5 bases each). V lost 10 bases, J lost 4 bases, and 10 bases lay in between. CDR3 size: 11 residues. CDR1 and CDR2 (germline): MDHEN, SYDVKM. This chain's CDR3 is CATGRSETQYF. CDR3 nucleotide sequence: TGTGCCACGGGACGCTCAGAGACCCAGTACTTC.

The chain is built from TRBV9 and TRBJ2-6; no clear D. CDR3 length: 16 residues. CDR1 and CDR2 from the germline V gene are SGDLS and YYNGEE. V gave up 3 bases and J gave up 0 bases, with 10 bases separating them. In nucleotides, the CDR3 is TGTGCCAGCAGCGCACAGTGGAACTCTGGGGCCAACGTCCTGACTTTC. Its translation: CASSAQWNSGANVLTF.

V and J are TRBV12-3 or TRBV12-4 and TRBJ2-1; perhaps TRBD1 as D (5 bases). CDR3 length: 13 amino acids. Between the trimmed V and J ends, which lost 4 bases and 10 bases, there was a span of 14 bases. This CDR3 is CASSSGSSYEQFF. The CDR3 DNA follows: TGTGCCAGCAGTTCAGGGTCCTCCTACGAGCAGTTCTTC.

V usage is TRBV5-1 and J usage is TRBJ1-6; TRBD1 is a possible D gene (5 bases). In germline, CDR1 is SGHRS, CDR2 YFSETQ. The CDR3 length is 15 residues. Trimming removed 7 bases from V and 7 bases from J, with 18 bases in between. CDR3 nucleotides: TGCGCCAGCCAATATCGGGACTACGGCAATTCACCCCTCCACTTT. Encoded protein: CASQYRDYGNSPLHF.

Comment on this clonotype: Its ends do not fully match the called genes, so a read error is possible. The V call is TRBV9, the J call TRBJ2-4; D possibly corresponds to TRBD1 (5 bases). The end of the DNA fits TRBJ2-7 better, so the J call may be wrong. The length of the CDR3 is 16 residues. Germline V gene lookup returns CDR1 SGDLS and CDR2 YYNGEE. The CDR3 DNA follows: TGTGCCAGCAGCGAGGGTAGGGGCAGCATCTCCCACGAGCAGTACTTC. Protein sequence: CASSEGRGSISHEQYF.

The chain carries TRBV6-1 and TRBJ1-5; TRBD1 agrees at 9 bases. Germline V gene sequence: CDR1 MNHNS, CDR2 SASEGT. This CDR3 has 16 amino acids. V was clipped by 6 bases and J by 2 bases; unmatched bases: 8. The CDR3 loop reads CASRFGTGIGNQPQHF. The DNA for the CDR3 is TGTGCCAGCAGGTTCGGGACAGGGATTGGCAATCAGCCCCAGCATTTT.

This clonotype was seen a handful of times. The chain recombines TRBV20-1 with TRBJ1-5; D is undetermined. Germline CDR1 and CDR2: DFQATT and SNEGSKA (reference sequence). The CDR3 has 16 amino acids. Trimming shortened V by 0 bases and J by 1 base, and 13 bases separated the two germline ends. The CDR3 protein is CSAREIYLQSNQPQHF. DNA for the CDR3: TGCAGTGCTAGAGAGATATACCTTCAGAGCAATCAGCCCCAGCATTTT.

The chain employs TRBV20-1 and TRBJ1-2; 7 positions agree with TRBD1. The length of the CDR3 is 13 residues. Germline-derived CDR1 and CDR2 are DFQATT and SNEGSKA (reference sequence). The CDR3 coding sequence is TGCAGCTCCCCCGGACAGGCGTACTATGGCTACACCTTC. It codes for CSSPGQAYYGYTF.

J is TRBJ2-7 and V is TRBV5-1; D perhaps matches TRBD2 (5 bases). V shed 0 bases and J shed 0 bases, with 10 bases lying between them. Germline loops: CDR1 SGHRS, CDR2 YFSETQ. The CDR3 runs 15 residues. The CDR3 bases are TGCGCCAGCAGCTTGGTAGGGAGTGGCTCCTACGAGCAGTACTTC. This sequence encodes CASSLVGSGSYEQYF.

This clonotype has a single count. The chain uses TRBV7-9 and TRBJ1-1, with unresolved D. Per the germline V gene, CDR1 is SEHNR and CDR2 is FQNEAQ (reference sequence). V was shortened by 4 bases and J by 4 bases, with 19 bases between the two germline ends. The CDR3 contains 16 residues. The CDR3, as DNA: TGTGCCAGCAGCTCCCCCGTCGCCTCTACGGGCACTGAAGCTTTCTTT. As protein: CASSSPVASTGTEAFF.

V usage is TRBV7-8 and J usage is TRBJ1-1; a weak D match, TRBD1 (5 bases). CDR1 and CDR2 from the germline V gene are SGHVS and FQNEAQ. The V gene lost 1 base and the J gene lost 11 bases, with 11 bases spanning the gap. The length of the CDR3 is 12 residues. The CDR3 region is CASSLGGEGAFF. CDR3 DNA sequence: TGTGCCAGCAGCTTAGGCGGGGAGGGGGCTTTCTTT.

This clonotype turned up a few times. The chain is built from TRBV5-1 and TRBJ2-7; D remains unclear. In germline, CDR1 is SGHRS, CDR2 YFSETQ. The CDR3 extends over 13 amino acids. Trimming shortened V by 4 bases and J by 2 bases, and 10 bases separated the two germline ends. CDR3 in amino acids: CASSTDVPYEQYF. In nucleotides, the CDR3 is TGCGCCAGCAGCACGGACGTCCCCTACGAGCAGTACTTC.